This entry is about one T cell receptor beta chain. This record comes from a study of cytomegalovirus exposure and HLA in healthy donors. CDR1 and CDR2 from the germline V gene are MNHNS and SASEGT. The CDR3 consists of 14 residues. J gave up 2 bases and V 6 bases, and 6 bases lay outside the gene matches. The PCR was carried out with 60 Vbeta primers and 13 Jbeta primers. Assay: immunoSEQ multiplex PCR; the TCRdb copy retains only in-frame clones and omits some. Of around 100,000 clones detected, roughly 80% appear once; the ten largest clones hold less than 5%. Source material: PBMCs. The chain uses TRBV6-1 and TRBJ2-7; 8 positions agree with TRBD1. The source of this sequence is a man over 45 in good health and CMV-seropositive. The CDR3 DNA sequence: TGTGCCAGCAGAACCGGGACAGGTACCTACGAGCAGTACTTC. Amino acid sequence: CASRTGTGTYEQYF.